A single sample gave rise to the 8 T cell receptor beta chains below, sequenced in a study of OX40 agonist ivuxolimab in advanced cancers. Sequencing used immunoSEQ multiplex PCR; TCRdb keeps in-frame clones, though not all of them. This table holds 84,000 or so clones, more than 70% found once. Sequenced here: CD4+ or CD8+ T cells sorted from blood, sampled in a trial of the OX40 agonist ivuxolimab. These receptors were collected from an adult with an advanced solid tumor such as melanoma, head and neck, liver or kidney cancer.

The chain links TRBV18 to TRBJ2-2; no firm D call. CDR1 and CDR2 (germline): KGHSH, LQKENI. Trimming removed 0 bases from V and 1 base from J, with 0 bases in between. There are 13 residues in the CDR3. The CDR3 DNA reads TGTGCCAGCTCACCACCGAACACCGGGGAGCTGTTTTTT. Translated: CASSPPNTGELFF.

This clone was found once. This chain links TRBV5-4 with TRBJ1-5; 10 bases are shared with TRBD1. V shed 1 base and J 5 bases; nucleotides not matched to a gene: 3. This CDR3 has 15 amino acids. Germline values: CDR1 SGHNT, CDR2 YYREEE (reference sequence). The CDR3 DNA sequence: TGTGCCAGCAGCTTGATGGGGACAGGGGATCAGCCCCAGCATTTT. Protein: CASSLMGTGDQPQHF.

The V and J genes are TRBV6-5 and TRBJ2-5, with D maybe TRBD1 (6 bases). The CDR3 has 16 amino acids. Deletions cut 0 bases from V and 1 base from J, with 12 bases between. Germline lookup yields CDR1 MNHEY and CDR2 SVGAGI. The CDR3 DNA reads TGTGCCAGCAGTTACTCTGCAGGGGTAGGCCAAGAGACCCAGTACTTC. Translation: CASSYSAGVGQETQYF.

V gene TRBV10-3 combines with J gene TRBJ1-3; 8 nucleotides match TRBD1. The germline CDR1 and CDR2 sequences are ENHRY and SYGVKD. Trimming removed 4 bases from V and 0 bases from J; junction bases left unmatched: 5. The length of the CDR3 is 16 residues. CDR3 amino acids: CAISGAGQGSGNTIYF. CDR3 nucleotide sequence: TGTGCCATCAGTGGGGCAGGACAGGGCTCTGGAAACACCATATATTTT.

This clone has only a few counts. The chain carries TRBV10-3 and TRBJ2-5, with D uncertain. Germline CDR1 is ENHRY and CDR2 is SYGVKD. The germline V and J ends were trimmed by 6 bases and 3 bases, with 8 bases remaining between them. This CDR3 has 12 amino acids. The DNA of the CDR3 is TGTGCCATCAGCGACATAAAAGAGACCCAGTACTTC. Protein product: CAISDIKETQYF.

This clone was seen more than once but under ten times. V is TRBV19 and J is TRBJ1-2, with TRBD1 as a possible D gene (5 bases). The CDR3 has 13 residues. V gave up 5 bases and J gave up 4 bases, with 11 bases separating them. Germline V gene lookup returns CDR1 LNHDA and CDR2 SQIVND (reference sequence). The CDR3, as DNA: TGTGCCAGTAGTCCTCCAGGGTCCTATGGCTACACCTTC. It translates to CASSPPGSYGYTF.

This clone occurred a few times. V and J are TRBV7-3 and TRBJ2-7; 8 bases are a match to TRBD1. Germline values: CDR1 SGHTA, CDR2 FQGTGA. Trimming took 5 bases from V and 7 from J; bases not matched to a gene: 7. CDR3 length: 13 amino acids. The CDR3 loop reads CASSLDRVGEQYF. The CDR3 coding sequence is TGTGCCAGCAGCCTGGACAGGGTGGGGGAGCAGTACTTC.

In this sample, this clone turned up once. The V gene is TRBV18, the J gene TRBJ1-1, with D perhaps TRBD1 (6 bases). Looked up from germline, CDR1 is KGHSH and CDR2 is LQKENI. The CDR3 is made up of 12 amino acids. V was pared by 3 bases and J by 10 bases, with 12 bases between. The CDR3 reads CASSPGRGGAFF. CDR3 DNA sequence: TGTGCCAGCTCACCTGGGAGGGGGGGAGCTTTCTTT. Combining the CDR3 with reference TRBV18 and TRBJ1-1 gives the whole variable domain NAGVMQNPRHLVRRRGQEARLRCSPMKGHSHVYWYRQLPEEGLKFMVYLQKENIIDESGMPKERFSAEFPKEGPSILRIQQVVRGDSAAYFCASSPGRGGAFFGQGTRLTVV.